Sequencing of this T cell receptor (beta chain) was carried out in a study of blood T cell repertoires in COVID-19. At the level of the study: PBMCs, B-cell-depleted T cells, or T cells were the source of the cDNA or gDNA that made up the material.

The method was immunoSEQ multiplex PCR; TCRdb's version includes in-frame clones alone and lacks a portion of them. The sample contains about 500,000 clones, about 91% of which appear only once. The germline V gene has CDR1 SGHKS and CDR2 YYEKEE (reference sequence). Trimming cost V 4 bases and J 9 bases; bases outside gene matches: 6. There are 13 residues in the CDR3. V and J are TRBV5-5 and TRBJ2-1; TRBD1 aligns across 8 bases. Sequenced sample: peripheral blood. The clonotype comes from a man between 18 and 35 years old with COVID-19, enrolled during active disease. CDR3 nucleotides: TGTGCCAGCAGCCAGCAACAGGGGGGTGAGCAGTTCTTC. This sequence encodes CASSQQQGGEQFF.